This passage covers 21 T cell receptor beta chains from one sample sequenced in a study of blood T cell repertoires in COVID-19. Only in-frame clones appear in the TCRdb table, and some are missing; sequencing was by immunoSEQ multiplex PCR. Among under 250,000 clones listed, roughly 90% were seen once. Sequencing input: peripheral blood. The receptors originated from an older woman with acute or convalescent COVID-19.

This clone was seen once. V usage is TRBV11-2 and J usage is TRBJ1-1, with unresolved D. Looked up from germline, CDR1 is SGHAT and CDR2 is FQNNGV. Trimming took 0 bases from V and 1 from J, leaving 9 bases between them. The CDR3 loop spans 15 amino acids. The CDR3 DNA reads as TGTGCCAGCAGCTTAGATAGGTCAGGGAACACTGAAGCTTTCTTT. It specifies CASSLDRSGNTEAFF.

This chain joins TRBV28 and TRBJ1-5, with 8 bases identical to TRBD1. Trimming took 7 bases from V and 2 from J; bases not matched to a gene: 4. This CDR3 comprises 14 residues. Germline CDR1 reads MDHEN; CDR2 reads SYDVKM. CDR3 nucleotides: TGTGCCAGCACAACAGGGGGTGGCAATCAGCCCCAGCATTTT. This codes for CASTTGGGNQPQHF. The variable domain in full, completed from reference TRBV28 and TRBJ1-5, reads DVKVTQSSRYLVKRTGEKVFLECVQDMDHENMFWYRQDPGLGLRLIYFSYDVKMKEKGDIPEGYSVSREKKERFSLILESASTNQTSMYLCASTTGGGNQPQHFGDGTRLSIL.

This rearrangement joins TRBV25-1 to TRBJ2-2, with a tentative D call TRBD2 (5 bases). This CDR3 comprises 16 residues. Germline-derived CDR1 and CDR2 are MGHDK and SYGVNS. The ends were cut back, 1 base at V and 2 bases at J, with 11 bases in the middle. Here the CDR3 DNA reads TGTGCCAGCAGTGAATTTGAACGGGGAAACACCGGGGAGCTGTTTTTT. Its translation: CASSEFERGNTGELFF.

The J gene is TRBJ1-2, the V gene TRBV29-1, with D perhaps matching TRBD1 (5 bases). There are 14 residues in the CDR3. Germline V gene lookup returns CDR1 SQVTM and CDR2 ANQGSEA. With 0 bases removed from V and 4 bases from J, the gap between germline ends came to 12 bases. The CDR3 loop is CSVEDARARYGYTF. As DNA, the CDR3 is TGCAGCGTTGAAGATGCCAGGGCGCGCTATGGCTACACCTTC.

This chain links TRBV19 with TRBJ2-3; 14 bases line up with TRBD2. The V gene's germline CDR1 is LNHDA and CDR2 SQIVND (reference sequence). V lost 4 bases to trimming and J lost 3 bases; unmatched junction nucleotides: 3. This CDR3 is built from 16 residues. The DNA for the CDR3 is TGTGCCAGTAGTACAAGACTAGCGGGGGGGACAGATACGCAGTATTTT. It translates to CASSTRLAGGTDTQYF.

V gene TRBV6-6 combines with J gene TRBJ1-5; 10 bases agree with TRBD1. Germline CDR1 MNHNY, CDR2 SVGAGI (reference sequence). The junction had 4 bases not matched to a gene; V was cut back by 1 base and J by 7 bases. This CDR3 has 15 amino acids. CDR3 DNA sequence: TGTGCCAGCAGTTACTTCGGACAGGGGGAACAGCCCCAGCATTTT. Protein: CASSYFGQGEQPQHF.

The chain has TRBV19 and TRBJ1-1; no clear D. V lost 5 bases and J lost 1, with 2 bases in between. The CDR3 is 11 amino acids. CDR1 and CDR2 from the germline V gene are LNHDA and SQIVND (reference sequence). The CDR3: CASSRNTEAFF. CDR3 DNA: TGTGCCAGTAGTCGGAACACTGAAGCTTTCTTT.

The rearrangement joins TRBV5-1 to TRBJ1-2; a weak D match, TRBD1 (5 bases). V lost 2 bases to trimming and J lost 4 bases, with 12 bases between them. Per the germline V gene, CDR1 is SGHRS and CDR2 is YFSETQ. This CDR3 has 14 residues. DNA for the CDR3: TGCGCCAGCAGCTTACCAGGGTCTTCCTATGGCTACACCTTC. This gives the protein CASSLPGSSYGYTF.

This chain joins TRBV20-1 and TRBJ2-3, with a weak D call TRBD2 (7 bases). CDR1 is DFQATT and CDR2 is SNEGSKA in the germline V gene (reference sequence). Trimming took 3 bases from V and 5 from J, leaving 15 bases between them. The CDR3 contains 14 residues. The chain's CDR3 is CSASRGRAGDTQYF. Here the CDR3 DNA reads TGCAGTGCTAGTAGGGGGAGGGCCGGAGATACGCAGTATTTT.

This clone was counted a few times. The rearrangement uses TRBV28 and TRBJ2-7; 9 nucleotides align to TRBD1. The CDR3 runs 17 residues. Germline CDR1 and CDR2: MDHEN and SYDVKM. V trimming: 3 bases; J trimming: 6 bases; junction bases outside the gene matches: 15. The CDR3 spells CASSLSLWDREGGEQYF. As DNA, the CDR3 is TGTGCCAGCAGTTTGTCCCTTTGGGACAGGGAGGGAGGCGAGCAGTACTTC.

J is TRBJ2-4 and V is TRBV5-1, with D perhaps TRBD2 (5 bases). The CDR3 length is 15 residues. Trimming stripped 3 bases from V and 4 bases from J, with 14 bases between. Germline V lookup: CDR1 SGHRS, CDR2 YFSETQ. CDR3 in amino acids: CASSSEVRSKNIQYF. The CDR3 DNA sequence: TGCGCCAGCAGCTCGGAGGTACGGTCAAAAAACATTCAGTACTTC.

The count of this clone is one. The V gene is TRBV11-2, the J gene TRBJ2-3; TRBD2 might be the D (6 bases). This CDR3 is built from 16 residues. The germline V and J ends were trimmed by 5 bases and 2 bases, with 17 bases remaining between them. Germline V gene data show CDR1 as SGHAT and CDR2 as FQNNGV. The CDR3 protein is CASSARAGRATDTQYF. Here the CDR3 DNA reads TGTGCCAGCAGCGCGAGAGCGGGTCGGGCCACAGATACGCAGTATTTT.

The rearrangement joins TRBV6-4 to TRBJ2-7; D is uncertain. This CDR3 is 14 amino acids long. CDR1 is MRHNA, CDR2 SNTAGT, per germline. V was shortened by 2 bases and J by 9 bases, with 17 bases between the two germline ends. This CDR3 reads CASSDASRSPRQYF. In nucleotides, the CDR3 is TGTGCCAGCAGTGACGCAAGTCGCAGTCCCAGGCAGTACTTC.

This clone was recorded once. The V gene is TRBV27, the J gene TRBJ2-5; TRBD1 is a possible D gene (6 bases). Germline loops: CDR1 MNHEY, CDR2 SMNVEV (reference sequence). With 4 bases removed from V and 2 bases from J, the gap between germline ends came to 11 bases. The CDR3 spans 14 residues. This CDR3 is CASSSTGLQETQYF. The CDR3 DNA is TGTGCCAGCAGTTCAACAGGGCTACAAGAGACCCAGTACTTC.

J is TRBJ1-5 and V is TRBV6-2 or TRBV6-3, with 7 nucleotides matching TRBD1. There are 13 residues in the CDR3. J gave up 3 bases and V 5 bases, and 1 base lay outside the gene matches. Looked up from germline, CDR1 is MNHEY and CDR2 is SVGEGT. CDR3 nucleotides: TGTGCCAGCAGTACAGGGGACAATCAGCCCCAGCATTTT. This sequence encodes CASSTGDNQPQHF.

The V and J genes are TRBV6-5 and TRBJ2-7; a weak D match, TRBD1 (6 bases). Germline loops: CDR1 MNHEY, CDR2 SVGAGI. This CDR3 spans 15 amino acids. V shed 6 bases and J shed 0 bases, with 15 bases lying between them. The DNA of the CDR3 is TGTGCCAGCAGGAACGGACAGTTAACCTCCTACGAGCAGTACTTC. Encoded protein: CASRNGQLTSYEQYF.

V gene TRBV18 combines with J gene TRBJ1-1; weak D call: TRBD1 (5 bases). The V end was cut by 8 bases, the J end by 2 bases, with 12 bases between. This CDR3 has 13 amino acids. Germline assignment: CDR1 KGHSH and CDR2 LQKENI. CDR3 nucleotides: TGTGCCAGCGCCCAGGGCGGAAACACTGAAGCTTTCTTT. This codes for CASAQGGNTEAFF.

The V call is TRBV6-5, the J call TRBJ1-4; D uncertain. V was cut by 0 bases and J by 6 bases, with 14 bases left in between. Germline V CDR1 and CDR2: MNHEY, SVGAGI. The CDR3 loop spans 16 amino acids. In DNA, the CDR3 is TGTGCCAGCAGTTACTCAGCTAGCAGCGGTGATGAAAAACTGTTTTTT. Its translation is CASSYSASSGDEKLFF.

The chain has TRBV15 and TRBJ1-2; no clear D. The V end lost 3 bases, the J end lost 7 bases, and 9 bases lay between the germline ends. Looked up from germline, CDR1 is LNHNV and CDR2 is YYDKDF (reference sequence). This CDR3 is built from 12 residues. CDR3 sequence: CATSSPGVGYTF. The CDR3, as DNA: TGTGCCACCAGCAGTCCTGGAGTTGGCTACACCTTC.

The chain joins TRBV6-6 to TRBJ2-7; 8 nucleotides line up with TRBD1. Trimming at V came to 7 bases and at J to 3 bases, leaving 8 bases not matched to a gene. The CDR3 length is 14 residues. Looked up from germline, CDR1 is MNHNY and CDR2 is SVGAGI (reference sequence). CDR3 protein: CASTLRDRIYEQYF. In DNA form, the CDR3 reads TGTGCCAGCACCTTGAGGGACAGGATCTACGAGCAGTACTTC.

CDR3 DNA: TGTGCCAGCAGCGAGGTTGGGGGGGTCTCCTACAATGAGCAGTTCTTC. Its translation is CASSEVGGVSYNEQFF. The rearrangement links TRBV9 to TRBJ2-1; 7 positions match TRBD2. CDR1 SGDLS and CDR2 YYNGEE come from the germline V gene. This CDR3 contains 16 residues. The junction had 6 bases not matched to a gene; V was cut back by 3 bases and J by 0 bases.